The subject of this entry is one T cell receptor (beta chain). What it binds is unknown. This record belongs to a study of metastatic and nonmetastatic thyroid tumors. General study points: Relative to benign nodules, malignant thyroid tumors were reportedly characterized by significantly elevated TCR beta diversity in blood and tumor.

In the original workflow: Variation in CDR3 across clinicopathological groups served as the basis for constructing a distant-metastasis classifier in papillary thyroid cancer. TCRdb used MiXCR to call clones anew from the PCR reads. The V and J calls and clone size come from TCRdb's table, not from the authors' own analysis. This table holds under 25,000 clones, roughly 20% found once. Thyroid surgery was performed in patients who had received no treatment beforehand. This clonotype originated in a female donor with papillary thyroid cancer or a benign thyroid nodule (not recorded which). Some clones in this sample may be carry-over from other donors' samples. The sequenced material came from adjacent normal tissue.

Here the CDR3 reads CASSQGGYEQYF. The CDR3 coding sequence is TGTGCCAGCAGCCAGGGAGGCTACGAGCAGTACTTC. This chain links TRBV14 with TRBJ2-7, with D maybe TRBD2 (6 bases). Trimming cost V 3 bases and J 3 bases, with 6 bases left between them. This CDR3 contains 12 residues. The V gene's germline CDR1 is SGHDN and CDR2 FVKESK.